The sequence of this T cell receptor beta chain was determined in a study of blood T cell repertoires in COVID-19. Study details: From the United States, Italy and Spain came samples of acute and convalescent COVID-19. T cells, B-cell-depleted T cells, or PBMCs supplied cDNA or gDNA.

The table came from immunoSEQ multiplex PCR; TCRdb's copy has only in-frame clones and leaves some out. Here the sample spans 410,000 or so clones, around 91% being singletons. Looked up from germline, CDR1 is SGHRS and CDR2 is YFSETQ. There are 13 residues in the CDR3. Trimming stripped 3 bases from V and 9 bases from J, with 13 bases between. Patients in Seattle were enrolled during active infection, then followed longitudinally. The sequence came from a woman in her thirties or forties with COVID-19, enrolled during active disease. The sequencing input was peripheral blood. The chain is built from TRBV5-1 and TRBJ2-4; maybe TRBD1 (5 bases). This CDR3 reads CASSSVAGIIQYF. For the CDR3, the DNA is TGCGCCAGCAGCTCAGTAGCAGGGATCATTCAGTACTTC.